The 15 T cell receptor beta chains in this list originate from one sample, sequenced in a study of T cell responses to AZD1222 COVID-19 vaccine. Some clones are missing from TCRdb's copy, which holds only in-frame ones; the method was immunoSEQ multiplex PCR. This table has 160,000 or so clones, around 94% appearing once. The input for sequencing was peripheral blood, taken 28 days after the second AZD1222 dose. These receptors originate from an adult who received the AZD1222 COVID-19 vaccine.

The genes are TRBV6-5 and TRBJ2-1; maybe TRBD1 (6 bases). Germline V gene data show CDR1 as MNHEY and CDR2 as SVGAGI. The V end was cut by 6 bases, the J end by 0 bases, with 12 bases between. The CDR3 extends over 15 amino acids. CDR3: CASSRTGSSYNEQFF. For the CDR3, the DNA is TGTGCCAGCAGCCGTACAGGGAGCTCCTACAATGAGCAGTTCTTC.

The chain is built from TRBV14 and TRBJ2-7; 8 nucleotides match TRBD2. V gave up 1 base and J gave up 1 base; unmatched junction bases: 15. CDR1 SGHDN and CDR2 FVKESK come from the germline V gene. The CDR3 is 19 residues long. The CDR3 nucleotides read TGTGCCAGCAGCCAAGGAATAGCGGGAACCGGGGTCCTATCCTACGAGCAGTACTTC. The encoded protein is CASSQGIAGTGVLSYEQYF.

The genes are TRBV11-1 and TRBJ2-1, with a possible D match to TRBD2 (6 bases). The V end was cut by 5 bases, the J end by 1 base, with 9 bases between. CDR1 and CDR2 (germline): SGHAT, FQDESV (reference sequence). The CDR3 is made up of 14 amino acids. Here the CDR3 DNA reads TGTGCCAGCAGCCCTAGCGCATCCTACAATGAGCAGTTCTTC. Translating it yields CASSPSASYNEQFF.

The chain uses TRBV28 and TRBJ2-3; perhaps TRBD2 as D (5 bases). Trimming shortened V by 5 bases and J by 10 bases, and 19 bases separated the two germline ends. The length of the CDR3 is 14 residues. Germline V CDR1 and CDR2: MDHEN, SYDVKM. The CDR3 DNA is TGTGCCAGCAGTCTCCCCCGGGGAACTGGGGCGCAGTATTTT. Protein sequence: CASSLPRGTGAQYF. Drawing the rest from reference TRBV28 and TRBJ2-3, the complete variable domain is DVKVTQSSRYLVKRTGEKVFLECVQDMDHENMFWYRQDPGLGLRLIYFSYDVKMKEKGDIPEGYSVSREKKERFSLILESASTNQTSMYLCASSLPRGTGAQYFGPGTRLTVL.

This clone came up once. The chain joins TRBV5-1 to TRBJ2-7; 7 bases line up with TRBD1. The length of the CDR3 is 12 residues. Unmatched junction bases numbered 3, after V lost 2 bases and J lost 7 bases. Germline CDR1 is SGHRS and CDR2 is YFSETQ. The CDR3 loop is CASSLQGREQYF. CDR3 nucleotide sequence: TGCGCCAGCAGCTTACAGGGGCGGGAGCAGTACTTC.

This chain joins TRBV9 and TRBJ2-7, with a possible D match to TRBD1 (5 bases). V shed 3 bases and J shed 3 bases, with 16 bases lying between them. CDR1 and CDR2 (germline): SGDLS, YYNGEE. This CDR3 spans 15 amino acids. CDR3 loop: CASSAAPGQGYEQYF. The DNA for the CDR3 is TGTGCCAGCAGCGCTGCCCCTGGGCAGGGCTACGAGCAGTACTTC.

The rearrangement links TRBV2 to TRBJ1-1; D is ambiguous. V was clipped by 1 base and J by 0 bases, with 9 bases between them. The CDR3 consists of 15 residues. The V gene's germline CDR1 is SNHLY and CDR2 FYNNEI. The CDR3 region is CASSEEAGVNTEAFF. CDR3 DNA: TGTGCCAGCAGTGAAGAGGCAGGCGTGAACACTGAAGCTTTCTTT.

The CDR3 DNA reads TGTGCCAGCAGTTACGAACCCCAAGAGACCCAGTACTTC. This codes for CASSYEPQETQYF. J is TRBJ2-5 and V is TRBV6-2 or TRBV6-3; D remains unclear. The V end lost 2 bases, the J end lost 1 base, and 5 bases lay between the germline ends. This CDR3 is 13 amino acids long. In germline, CDR1 is MNHEY, CDR2 SVGEGT.

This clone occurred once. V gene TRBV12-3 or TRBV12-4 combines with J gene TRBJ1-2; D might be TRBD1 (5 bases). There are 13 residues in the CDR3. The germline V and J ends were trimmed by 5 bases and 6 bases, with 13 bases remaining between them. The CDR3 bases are TGTGCCAGCAGTATGGGAGGGACTGATGGCTACACCTTC. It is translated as CASSMGGTDGYTF.

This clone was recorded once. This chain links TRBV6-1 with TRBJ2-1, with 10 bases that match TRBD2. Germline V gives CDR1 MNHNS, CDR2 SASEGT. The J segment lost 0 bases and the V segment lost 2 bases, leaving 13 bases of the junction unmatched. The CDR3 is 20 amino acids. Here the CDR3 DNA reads TGTGCCAGCAGTGAACCAGCCCCAGGGGCTAGCGGGAGCTCCTACAATGAGCAGTTCTTC. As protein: CASSEPAPGASGSSYNEQFF.

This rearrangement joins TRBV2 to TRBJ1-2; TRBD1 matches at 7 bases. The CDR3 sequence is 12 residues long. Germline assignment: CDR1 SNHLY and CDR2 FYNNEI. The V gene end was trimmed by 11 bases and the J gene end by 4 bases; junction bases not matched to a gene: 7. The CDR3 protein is CAPRTGVYGYTF. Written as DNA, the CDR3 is TGTGCCCCCAGAACAGGGGTCTATGGCTACACCTTC.

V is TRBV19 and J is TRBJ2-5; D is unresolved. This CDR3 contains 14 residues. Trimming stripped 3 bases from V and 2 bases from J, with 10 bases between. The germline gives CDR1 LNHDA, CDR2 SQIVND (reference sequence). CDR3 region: CASSIGSNQETQYF. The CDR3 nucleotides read TGTGCCAGTAGTATCGGCAGTAATCAAGAGACCCAGTACTTC.

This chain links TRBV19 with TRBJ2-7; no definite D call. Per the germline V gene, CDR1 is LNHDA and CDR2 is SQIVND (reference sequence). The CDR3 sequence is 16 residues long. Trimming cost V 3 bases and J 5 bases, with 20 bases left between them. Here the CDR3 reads CASSMGSAGGFHEQYF. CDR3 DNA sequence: TGTGCCAGTAGTATGGGTTCGGCAGGCGGATTCCACGAGCAGTACTTC.

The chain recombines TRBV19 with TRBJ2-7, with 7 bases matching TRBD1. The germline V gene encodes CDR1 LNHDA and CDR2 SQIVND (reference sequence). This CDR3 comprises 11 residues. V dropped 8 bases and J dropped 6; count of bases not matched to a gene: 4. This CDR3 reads CASWAGGEQYF. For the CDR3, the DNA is TGTGCCAGTTGGGCAGGGGGCGAGCAGTACTTC. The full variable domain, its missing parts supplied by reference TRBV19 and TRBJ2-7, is DGGITQSPKYLFRKEGQNVTLSCEQNLNHDAMYWYRQDPGQGLRLIYYSQIVNDFQKGDIAEGYSVSREKKESFPLTVTSAQKNPTAFYLCASWAGGEQYFGPGTRLTVT.

CDR3 sequence: CASSMTRETQYF. The CDR3 coding sequence is TGTGCCAGTAGTATGACGAGAGAGACCCAGTACTTC. The chain has TRBV19 and TRBJ2-5; D call uncertain. Germline V lookup: CDR1 LNHDA, CDR2 SQIVND (reference sequence). The V end lost 3 bases, the J end lost 4 bases, and 6 bases lay between the germline ends. The CDR3 sequence is 12 residues long.